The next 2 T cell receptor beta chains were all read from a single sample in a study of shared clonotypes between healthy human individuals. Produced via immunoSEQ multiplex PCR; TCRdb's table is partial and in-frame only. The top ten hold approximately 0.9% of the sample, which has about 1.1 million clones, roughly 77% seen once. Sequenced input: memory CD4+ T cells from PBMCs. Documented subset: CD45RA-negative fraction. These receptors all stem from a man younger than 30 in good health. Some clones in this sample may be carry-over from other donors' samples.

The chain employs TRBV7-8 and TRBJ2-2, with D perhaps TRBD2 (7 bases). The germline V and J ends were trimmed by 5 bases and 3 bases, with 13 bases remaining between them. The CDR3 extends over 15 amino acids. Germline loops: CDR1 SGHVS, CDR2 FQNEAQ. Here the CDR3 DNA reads TGTGCCAGCAGCCCCAGGGGAGGGGACACCGGGGAGCTGTTTTTT. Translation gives CASSPRGGDTGELFF.

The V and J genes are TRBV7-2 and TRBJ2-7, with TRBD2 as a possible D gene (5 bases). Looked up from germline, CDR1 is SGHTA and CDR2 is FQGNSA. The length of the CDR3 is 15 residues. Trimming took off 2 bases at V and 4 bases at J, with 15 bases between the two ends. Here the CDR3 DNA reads TGTGCCAGCAGCTTATCGACTACCGGAGGATACGAGCAGTACTTC. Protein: CASSLSTTGGYEQYF.